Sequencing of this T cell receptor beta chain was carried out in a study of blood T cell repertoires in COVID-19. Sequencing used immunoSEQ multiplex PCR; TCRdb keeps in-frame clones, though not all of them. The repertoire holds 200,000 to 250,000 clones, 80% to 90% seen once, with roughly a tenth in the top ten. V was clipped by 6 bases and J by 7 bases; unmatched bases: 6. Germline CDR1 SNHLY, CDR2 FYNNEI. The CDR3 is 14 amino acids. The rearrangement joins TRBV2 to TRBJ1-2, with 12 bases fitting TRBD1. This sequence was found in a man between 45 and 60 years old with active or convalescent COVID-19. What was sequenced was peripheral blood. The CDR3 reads CASRGTGGRGGYTF. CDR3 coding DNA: TGTGCCAGCAGGGGGACAGGGGGCCGAGGTGGCTACACCTTC.